This T cell receptor (beta chain) was documented in a study of blood T cell repertoires in COVID-19 (dated by TCRdb to between 2020 and 2021). About the study as a whole: The collaborator samples originated in the United States, Italy and Spain and spanned the acute and convalescent phases of COVID-19. The prospective study material was composed of cDNA or gDNA derived from T cells, B-cell-depleted T cells, or PBMCs. Deeply sampled blood TCRbeta repertoires from subjects exposed to, actively infected with, or recovered from COVID-19 were included in the dataset. The repertoires were released in a freely available public database intended as a resource for research on the immune response to SARS-CoV-2. The samples were drawn from the first 160 participants of the ongoing ImmuneRACE study and from 1,254 subjects provided by 6 global collaborators. A de-identified subject ID, COVID-19 status, age in years and sex were almost always included in the sample metadata. Where HLA class I and class II types were available, the types were taken from metadata supplied by the sample provider, not from assay-based typing. What the work shows at the level of the full study, not this receptor alone: Clinical and demographic metadata were provided uncurated, with the amount varying by source and participant.

As to this clone: The specificity of this receptor is unknown. No per-base quality is available; no much larger clone lies one base away.

The immunoSEQ Assay, a bias-controlled multiplex PCR, was used to amplify TCRbeta CDR3 regions from genomic DNA. As for the authors' bioinformatics: Nucleated cell counts per sample were estimated from amplification of reference gene primers within the assay. To quantify the absolute abundance of each unique TCRbeta CDR3 rearrangement, sequence reads were collapsed and filtered. For each sample, productive Simpson clonality was calculated by taking the square root of Simpson's diversity index across productive rearrangements. TCRdb provides this immuneACCESS table in a form limited to in-frame rearrangements. Some clones are lacking; in checked studies, under half of them reflect an unresolved V gene, and why the rest are absent is not known. D and trimming were read from the DNA, whereas the V and J calls and clone size are those reported in that table. The sample table holds more than 250,000 clones, of which roughly 85% were seen once. The leading ten clones occupy 2.2% of the sample.

Participants in the prospective study were enrolled through a virtual design, were aged about 18 to 100 years, and lived in some 24 United States geographic areas. To assign participants to cohorts, the prospective study relied on clinical history that participants themselves reported in a screening survey and a study questionnaire. For ImmuneRACE Cohort 3, a participant was defined as recovered based on two consecutive negative NP/OP PCR tests, clearance by a healthcare professional, or resolution of symptoms. Mobile phlebotomists in the prospective study collected whole blood, serum and a nasopharyngeal or oropharyngeal swab from every participant. Additional blood draws and questionnaires over an approximately two-month period could optionally be provided by prospective study participants. Before DNA extraction, blood samples from the prospective study were shipped at room temperature or frozen.

V and J lose 4 bases and 0 bases, and a span of 13 bases separates them. The germline V gene (reference sequence) sets CDR1 to SEHNR and CDR2 to FQNEAQ. The CDR3 goes from the cysteine to the phenylalanine over 16 residues. Only the CDR3 part of the read is kept: 48 bases, read in frame from the first base. The specimen was PBMCs or T cells enriched from blood (not recorded which). This sequence uses TRBV7-9 and TRBJ1-3; TRBD1 is possibly the D segment (5 matching bases). This TCR derives from a man between 25 and 39 years old who had recovered from COVID-19. The CDR3 region: CASSSTVLGSGNTIYF. In nucleotides, the sequence is TGTGCCAGCAGCTCGACAGTCTTGGGCTCTGGAAACACCATATATTTT.